The rows below give T cell receptor beta chains drawn from one sample of a study of PD-1 blockade in classical Hodgkin lymphoma. Using immunoSEQ multiplex PCR, the repertoire was profiled, and TCRdb retains in-frame clones only, with some absent. The data contain tens of thousands of clones, over 55% of them seen just once; the ten biggest clones take up 3.3%. Sequenced material: peripheral blood mononuclear cells (PBMCs), taken before the second cycle of nivolumab. Receptors originate from a human donor with classical Hodgkin lymphoma. Both conserved end residues are trimmed from each CDR3. A clone size is listed for some rows: how often the clone was seen (once, few, many), or a class if it is expanded.

j_call | clone_size | v_call | cdr3_aa
TRBJ2-1 | - | TRBV25-1 | ASSEGGNEQF
TRBJ1-2 | - | TRBV6-5 | ASRGGTGVYGYT
TRBJ2-1 | once | TRBV27 | ASSPGTGNEQF
TRBJ2-1 | few | TRBV7-2 | ASSPAYEGEQF
TRBJ1-2 | - | TRBV5-1 | ASSLGGGLGYGYT
TRBJ1-1 | - | TRBV7-8 | ASSYPITTGMNTEAF
TRBJ2-7 | few | TRBV6-6 | ASSYVSQQY
- | - | TRBV13 | ASSPGRTYEQY
TRBJ2-3 | few | TRBV4-2 | ASSQELWLPDTQY
TRBJ2-7 | - | TRBV2 | ASKLGEGYEQY
TRBJ2-1 | - | TRBV5-4 | ASSSRGGQGSYNEQF
TRBJ2-7 | - | TRBV5-1 | ASSWGAGTVSYEQY
TRBJ2-5 | few | TRBV11-1 | ASSFRDQETQY
TRBJ2-2 | once | TRBV27 | ASSILTGGDAGELF
TRBJ2-1 | - | TRBV6-5 | ASSSGDFYEQF